The present TCR beta chain was sequenced within a study of CD8+ T cells in alopecia areata. Time point of the sample: mouse skin 3 weeks after grafting. Mouse recipients provided skin biopsies at grafting and 3 and 6 weeks later. The authors extracted RNA and reverse transcribed it into cDNA as the sequencing template. This table comes from immunoSEQ multiplex PCR, and its TCRdb copy is limited to in-frame clones, with some not included. The sample has some 2,900 clones, none seen only once. This clone ranks as medium-sized. The gene names given are mouse names. The read halts 4 residues ahead of the CDR3 end, with the missing end drawn from the germline J gene. Trimming at V came to 1 base and at J to 0 bases, leaving 8 bases not matched to a gene. The CDR3 loop spans 18 amino acids. Germline CDR1 NNHDY, CDR2 SYVADS.

The source was skin, collected at week 3. The source of this sequence is a C3H/HeJ mouse with alopecia areata. Strain haplotype at MHC: H2-k. The chain is built from TRBV13-3 and TRBJ2-3, with 10 bases identical to TRBD2. CDR3 protein: CASSDTDWGHPSAETLYF. The CDR3 DNA, read in part, is TGTGCCAGCAGTGATACGGACTGGGGGCACCCTAGTGCAGAA.